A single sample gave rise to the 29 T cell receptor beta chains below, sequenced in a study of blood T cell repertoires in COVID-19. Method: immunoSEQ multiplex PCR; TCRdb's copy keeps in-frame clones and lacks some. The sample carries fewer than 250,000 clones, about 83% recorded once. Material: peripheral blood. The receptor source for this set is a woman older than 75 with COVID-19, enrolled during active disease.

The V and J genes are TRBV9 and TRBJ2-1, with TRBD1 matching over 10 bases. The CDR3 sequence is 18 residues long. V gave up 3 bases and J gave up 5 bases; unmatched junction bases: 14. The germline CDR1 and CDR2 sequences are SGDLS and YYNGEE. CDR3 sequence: CASSARQGASYNHNEQFF. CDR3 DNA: TGTGCCAGCAGCGCCCGACAGGGGGCCTCCTATAATCACAATGAGCAGTTCTTC.

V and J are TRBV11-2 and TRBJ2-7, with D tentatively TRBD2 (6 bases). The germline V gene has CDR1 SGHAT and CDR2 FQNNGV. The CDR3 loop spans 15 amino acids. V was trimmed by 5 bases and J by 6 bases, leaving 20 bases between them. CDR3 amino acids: CASSLGGQFGVEQYV. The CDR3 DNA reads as TGTGCCAGCAGCCTCGGGGGTCAATTCGGGGTCGAGCAGTACGTC.

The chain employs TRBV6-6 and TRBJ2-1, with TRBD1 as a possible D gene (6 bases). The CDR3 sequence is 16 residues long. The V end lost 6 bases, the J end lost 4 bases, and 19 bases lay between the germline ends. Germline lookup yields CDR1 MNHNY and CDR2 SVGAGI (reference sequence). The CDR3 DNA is TGTGCCAGCAGGACCCACCCCTTGACAGGATACAATGAGCAGTTCTTC. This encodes CASRTHPLTGYNEQFF.

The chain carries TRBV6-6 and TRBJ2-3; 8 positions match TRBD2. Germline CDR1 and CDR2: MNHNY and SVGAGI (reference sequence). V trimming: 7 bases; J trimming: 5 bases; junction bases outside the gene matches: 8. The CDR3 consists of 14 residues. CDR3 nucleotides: TGTGCCAGCATCGCCGGGACTAGTAAAGATACGCAGTATTTT. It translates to CASIAGTSKDTQYF.

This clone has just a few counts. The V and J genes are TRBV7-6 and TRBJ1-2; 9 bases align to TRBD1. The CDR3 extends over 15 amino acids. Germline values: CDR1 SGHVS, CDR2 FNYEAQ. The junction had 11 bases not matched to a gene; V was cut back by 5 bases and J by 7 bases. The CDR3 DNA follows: TGTGCCAGCAGCGTGCCCGGGATGACAGGGGGTGGCTACACCTTC. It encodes CASSVPGMTGGGYTF.

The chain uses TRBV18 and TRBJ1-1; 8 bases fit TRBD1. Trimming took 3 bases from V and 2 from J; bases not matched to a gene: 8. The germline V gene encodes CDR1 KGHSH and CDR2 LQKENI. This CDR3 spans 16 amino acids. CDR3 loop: CASSPQGARGNTEAFF. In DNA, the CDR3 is TGTGCCAGCTCACCCCAGGGGGCGCGGGGAAACACTGAAGCTTTCTTT.

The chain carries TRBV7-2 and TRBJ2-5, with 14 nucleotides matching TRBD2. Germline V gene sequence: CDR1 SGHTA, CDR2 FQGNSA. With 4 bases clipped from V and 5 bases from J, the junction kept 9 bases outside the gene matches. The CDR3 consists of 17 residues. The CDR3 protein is CASSSGTSGGPVETQYF. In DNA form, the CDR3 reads TGTGCCAGCAGCTCGGGGACTAGCGGGGGTCCCGTGGAGACCCAGTACTTC. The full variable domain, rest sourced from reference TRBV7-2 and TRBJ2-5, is GAGVSQSPSNKVTEKGKDVELRCDPISGHTALYWYRQSLGQGLEFLIYFQGNSAPDKSGLPSDRFSAERTGGSVSTLTIQRTQQEDSAVYLCASSSGTSGGPVETQYFGPGTRLLVL.

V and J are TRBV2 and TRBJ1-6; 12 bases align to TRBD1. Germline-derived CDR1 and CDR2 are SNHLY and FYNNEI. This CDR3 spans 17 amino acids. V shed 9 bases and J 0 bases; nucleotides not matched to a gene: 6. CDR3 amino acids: CARGQGARSSYNSPLHF. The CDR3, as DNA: TGTGCCAGGGGACAGGGGGCGCGAAGCTCCTATAATTCACCCCTCCACTTT.

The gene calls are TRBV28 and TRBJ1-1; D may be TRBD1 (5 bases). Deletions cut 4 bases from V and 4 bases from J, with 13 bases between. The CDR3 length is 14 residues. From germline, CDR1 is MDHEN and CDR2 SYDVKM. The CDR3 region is CASSSSGGSTEAFF. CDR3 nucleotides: TGTGCCAGCAGTTCCTCGGGGGGGAGCACTGAAGCTTTCTTT.

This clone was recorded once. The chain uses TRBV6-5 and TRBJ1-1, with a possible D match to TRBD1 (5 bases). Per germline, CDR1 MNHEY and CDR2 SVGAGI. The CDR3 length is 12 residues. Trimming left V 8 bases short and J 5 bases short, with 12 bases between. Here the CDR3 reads CASLRRGTEAFF. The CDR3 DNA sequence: TGTGCCAGCCTTAGGAGGGGTACTGAAGCTTTCTTT.

In nucleotides, the CDR3 is TGCAGCGCTCAGGGGCAAGCCTATGGCTACACCTTC. It translates to CSAQGQAYGYTF. The rearrangement links TRBV29-1 to TRBJ1-2; D is perhaps TRBD1 (6 bases). The V and J ends lost 7 bases and 4 bases respectively, with 13 bases between them. CDR1 SQVTM and CDR2 ANQGSEA come from the germline V gene. The CDR3 runs to 12 residues.

The CDR3 bases are TGTGCCAGCAGCTTAGTTAGCAGGGTGGATCAGCCCCAGCATTTT. This sequence encodes CASSLVSRVDQPQHF. V gene TRBV7-8 combines with J gene TRBJ1-5, with TRBD1 as a possible D gene (5 bases). The CDR3 has 15 residues. The germline V gene has CDR1 SGHVS and CDR2 FQNEAQ. V lost 1 base and J lost 5, with 12 bases in between.

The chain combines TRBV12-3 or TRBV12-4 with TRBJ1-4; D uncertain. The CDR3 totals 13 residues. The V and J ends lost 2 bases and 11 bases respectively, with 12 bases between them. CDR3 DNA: TGTGCCAGCAGTTTATCGATGGCTGGCAAACTGTTTTTT. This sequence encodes CASSLSMAGKLFF.

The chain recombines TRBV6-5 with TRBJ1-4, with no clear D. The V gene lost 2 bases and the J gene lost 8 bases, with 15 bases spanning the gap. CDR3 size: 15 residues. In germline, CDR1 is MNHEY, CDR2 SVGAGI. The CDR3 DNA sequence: TGTGCCAGCAGTTACACCGGTGCAGGAAGCGAAAAACTGTTTTTT. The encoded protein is CASSYTGAGSEKLFF.

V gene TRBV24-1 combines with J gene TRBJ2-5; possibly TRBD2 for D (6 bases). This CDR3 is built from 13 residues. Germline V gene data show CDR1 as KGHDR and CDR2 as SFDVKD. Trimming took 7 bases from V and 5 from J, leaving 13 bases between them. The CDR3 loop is CATRGAGRETQYF. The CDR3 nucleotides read TGTGCCACCAGGGGCGCGGGGCGGGAGACCCAGTACTTC.

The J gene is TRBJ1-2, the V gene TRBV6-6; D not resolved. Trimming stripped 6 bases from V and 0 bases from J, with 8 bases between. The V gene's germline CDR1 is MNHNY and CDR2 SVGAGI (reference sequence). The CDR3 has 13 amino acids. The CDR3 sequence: CASSPGSNYGYTF. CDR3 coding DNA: TGTGCCAGCAGCCCAGGATCTAACTATGGCTACACCTTC.

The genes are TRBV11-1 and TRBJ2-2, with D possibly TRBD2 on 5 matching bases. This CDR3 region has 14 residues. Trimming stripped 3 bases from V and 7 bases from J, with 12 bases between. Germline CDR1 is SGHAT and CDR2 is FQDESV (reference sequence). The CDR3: CASSFNRGIGELFF. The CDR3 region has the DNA TGTGCCAGCAGCTTCAATCGGGGTATCGGGGAGCTGTTTTTT.

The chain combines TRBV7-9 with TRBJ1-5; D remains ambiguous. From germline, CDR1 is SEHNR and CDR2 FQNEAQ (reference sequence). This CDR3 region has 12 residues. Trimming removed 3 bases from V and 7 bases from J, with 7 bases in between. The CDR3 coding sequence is TGTGCCAGCAGCTTTCCGGGACAGCCCCAGCATTTT. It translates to CASSFPGQPQHF.

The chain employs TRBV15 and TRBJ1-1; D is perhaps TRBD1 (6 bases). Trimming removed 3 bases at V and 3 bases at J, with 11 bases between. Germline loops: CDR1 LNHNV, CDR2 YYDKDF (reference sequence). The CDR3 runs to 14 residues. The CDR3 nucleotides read TGTGCCACCAGCAGGATCAGGGGTGACACTGAAGCTTTCTTT. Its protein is CATSRIRGDTEAFF.

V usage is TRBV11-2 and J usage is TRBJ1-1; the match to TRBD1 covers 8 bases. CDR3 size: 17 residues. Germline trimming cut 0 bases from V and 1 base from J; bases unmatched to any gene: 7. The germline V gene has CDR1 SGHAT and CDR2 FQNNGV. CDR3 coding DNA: TGTGCCAGCAGCTTAGAGTTCGGACAGGGACCGAACACTGAAGCTTTCTTT. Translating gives CASSLEFGQGPNTEAFF. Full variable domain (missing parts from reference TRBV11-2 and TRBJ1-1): EAGVAQSPRYKIIEKRQSVAFWCNPISGHATLYWYQQILGQGPKLLIQFQNNGVVDDSQLPKDRFSAERLKGVDSTLKIQPAKLEDSAVYLCASSLEFGQGPNTEAFFGQGTRLTVV.

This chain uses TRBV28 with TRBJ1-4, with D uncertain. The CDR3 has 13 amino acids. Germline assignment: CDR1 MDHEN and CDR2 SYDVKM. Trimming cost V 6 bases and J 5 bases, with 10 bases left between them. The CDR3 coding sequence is TGTGCCAGCAGGGGAGTCAAAAATGAAAAACTGTTTTTT. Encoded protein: CASRGVKNEKLFF.

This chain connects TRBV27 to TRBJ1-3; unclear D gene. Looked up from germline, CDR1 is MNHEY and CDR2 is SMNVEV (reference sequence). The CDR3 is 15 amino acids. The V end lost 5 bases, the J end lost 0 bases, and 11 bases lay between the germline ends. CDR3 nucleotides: TGTGCCAGCAGTAGAACAGTGAGCTCTGGAAACACCATATATTTT. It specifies CASSRTVSSGNTIYF.

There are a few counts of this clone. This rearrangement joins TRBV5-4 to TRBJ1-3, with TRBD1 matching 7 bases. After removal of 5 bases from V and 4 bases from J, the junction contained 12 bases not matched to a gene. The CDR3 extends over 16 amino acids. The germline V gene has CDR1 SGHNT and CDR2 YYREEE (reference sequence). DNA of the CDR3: TGTGCCAGCAGTCTTGGACGCGGACAGGACGGAAACACCATATATTTT. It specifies CASSLGRGQDGNTIYF. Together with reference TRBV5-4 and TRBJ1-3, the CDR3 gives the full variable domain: ETGVTQSPTHLIKTRGQQVTLRCSSQSGHNTVSWYQQALGQGPQFIFQYYREEENGRGNFPPRFSGLQFPNYSSELNVNALELDDSALYLCASSLGRGQDGNTIYFGEGSWLTVV.

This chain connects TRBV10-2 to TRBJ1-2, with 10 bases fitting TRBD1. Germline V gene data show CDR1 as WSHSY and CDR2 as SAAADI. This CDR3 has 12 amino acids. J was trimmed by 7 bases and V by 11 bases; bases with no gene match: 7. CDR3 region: CAGGQGMFGYTF. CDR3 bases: TGCGCCGGGGGACAGGGGATGTTTGGCTACACCTTC.

The CDR3 sequence is CASSLAGAGGNGYTF. The CDR3 nucleotides read TGTGCCAGCAGCTTGGCCGGGGCGGGAGGGAATGGCTACACCTTC. This chain joins TRBV5-5 and TRBJ1-2; a possible D gene is TRBD1 (5 bases). The CDR3 contains 15 residues. Germline V gene lookup returns CDR1 SGHKS and CDR2 YYEKEE (reference sequence). The V gene lost 0 bases and the J gene lost 6 bases, with 15 bases spanning the gap.

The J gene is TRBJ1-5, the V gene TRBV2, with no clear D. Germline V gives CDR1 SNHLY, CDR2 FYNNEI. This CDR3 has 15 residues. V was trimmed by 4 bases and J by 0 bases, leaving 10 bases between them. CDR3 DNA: TGTGCCAGCAGTGGGGCCCAATATAGCAATCAGCCCCAGCATTTT. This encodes CASSGAQYSNQPQHF.

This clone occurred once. CDR3 residues: CASSPGLNSGNTIYF. CDR3 sequence (DNA): TGTGCCAGCAGCCCAGGGCTCAACTCTGGAAACACCATATATTTT. This rearrangement joins TRBV3-1 (or the pseudogene TRBV3-2) to TRBJ1-3; TRBD1 might be the D (5 bases). The CDR3 sequence is 15 residues long. V dropped 4 bases and J dropped 0 bases, with 10 bases sitting between them. Germline V gene lookup returns CDR1 LGHDT and CDR2 YNNKEL (reference sequence).

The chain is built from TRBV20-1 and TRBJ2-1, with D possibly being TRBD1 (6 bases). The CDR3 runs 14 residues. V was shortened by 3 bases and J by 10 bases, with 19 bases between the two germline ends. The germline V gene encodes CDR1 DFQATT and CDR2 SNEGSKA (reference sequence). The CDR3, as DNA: TGCAGTGCTAGTTGGACAGTCTTACCCGGGGAGCAGTTCTTC. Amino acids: CSASWTVLPGEQFF.

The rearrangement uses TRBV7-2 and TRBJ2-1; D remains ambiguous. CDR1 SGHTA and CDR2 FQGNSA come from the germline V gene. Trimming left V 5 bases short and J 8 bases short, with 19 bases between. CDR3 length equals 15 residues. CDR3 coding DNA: TGTGCCAGCAGCACCCAATCGGGTGTTCTTGATGAGCAGTTCTTC. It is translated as CASSTQSGVLDEQFF.